The 23 T cell receptor beta chains given below trace back to one sample, sequenced in a study of beta chain features in type 1 diabetes. Investigators reverse transcribed all isolated RNA, so they sequenced expressed TCRB transcripts. Clones were sequenced by immunoSEQ multiplex PCR, and TCRdb holds only the in-frame ones, with some missing. The sample records around 200,000 clones, 10% to 15% being singletons. The material sequenced was central memory CD4+ T cells from blood. All receptors come from a woman younger than 35 in good health.

This clone was counted only a few times. The genes are TRBV4-2 and TRBJ1-2; 7 bases agree with TRBD1. The V gene end was trimmed by 3 bases and the J gene end by 3 bases; junction bases not matched to a gene: 7. Per the germline V gene, CDR1 is LGHNA and CDR2 is YNFKEQ. This CDR3 has 15 amino acids. In nucleotides, the CDR3 is TGTGCCAGCAGCCAGCAGACAGGGTTGGACTATGGCTACACCTTC. This translates into CASSQQTGLDYGYTF.

This chain's CDR3 is CSVEDQPGTEAFF. CDR3 sequence (DNA): TGCAGCGTTGAAGACCAACCAGGGACTGAAGCTTTCTTT. The gene calls are TRBV29-1 and TRBJ1-1, with TRBD1 as a possible D gene (5 bases). Germline loops: CDR1 SQVTM, CDR2 ANQGSEA. Between the trimmed V and J ends, which lost 0 bases and 5 bases, there was a span of 10 bases. This CDR3 is built from 13 residues.

This clone has just a few counts. The genes are TRBV6-5 and TRBJ2-1; D is unresolved. The length of the CDR3 is 14 residues. With 0 bases removed from V and 4 bases from J, the gap between germline ends came to 7 bases. The germline V gene encodes CDR1 MNHEY and CDR2 SVGAGI. The CDR3 loop is CASSYSSGYNEQFF. CDR3 sequence (DNA): TGTGCCAGCAGTTACTCTTCAGGATACAATGAGCAGTTCTTC.

This clone was observed a few times. The chain couples TRBV29-1 to TRBJ2-2, with 8 bases that match TRBD1. V trimming: 5 bases; J trimming: 4 bases; junction bases outside the gene matches: 6. CDR1 and CDR2 (germline): SQVTM, ANQGSEA. This CDR3 is built from 14 residues. The CDR3 region has the DNA TGCAGCGTTCCCACCAGGGGGCCCACCGGGGAGCTGTTTTTT. As protein: CSVPTRGPTGELFF.

This clone was seen a handful of times. This chain connects TRBV6-6 to TRBJ2-3; 9 nucleotides match TRBD2. V was pared by 6 bases and J by 0 bases, with 7 bases of the junction left unmatched. This CDR3 is built from 16 residues. CDR1 MNHNY and CDR2 SVGAGI come from the germline V gene (reference sequence). The CDR3 DNA follows: TGTGCCAGCAGCCCTAGCGGGGTTTCTAGCACAGATACGCAGTATTTT. Translation gives CASSPSGVSSTDTQYF.

The chain recombines TRBV13 with TRBJ2-7; 9 positions match TRBD1. This CDR3 is 11 amino acids long. Germline V gives CDR1 PRHDT, CDR2 FYEKMQ (reference sequence). J lost 6 bases, V lost 8 bases, and 2 bases had no gene match. The DNA for the CDR3 is TGTGCCAGCGGGACAGGGACCGAGCAGTACTTC. It translates to CASGTGTEQYF.

Only a few counts were recorded for this clone. This CDR3 reads CASTSDRGQETQYF. For the CDR3, the DNA is TGTGCCAGCACTTCGGACAGGGGCCAAGAGACCCAGTACTTC. This rearrangement joins TRBV2 to TRBJ2-5; 9 positions agree with TRBD1. This CDR3 is 14 amino acids long. Trimming removed 7 bases from V and 1 base from J; junction bases left unmatched: 4. Germline V gene data show CDR1 as SNHLY and CDR2 as FYNNEI.

In its sample, this clone was seen a few times. V and J are TRBV28 and TRBJ1-5; 7 bases line up with TRBD1. The CDR3 has 15 residues. The V gene end was trimmed by 6 bases and the J gene end by 5 bases; junction bases not matched to a gene: 10. Germline V gives CDR1 MDHEN, CDR2 SYDVKM. This chain's CDR3 is CASSRYRGGYQPQHF. For the CDR3, the DNA is TGTGCCAGCAGCCGCTACAGGGGAGGATATCAGCCCCAGCATTTT.

The rearrangement joins TRBV28 to TRBJ1-2; the match to TRBD1 covers 7 bases. Looked up from germline, CDR1 is MDHEN and CDR2 is SYDVKM. The CDR3 runs 16 residues. The junction had 9 bases not matched to a gene; V was cut back by 5 bases and J by 0 bases. The CDR3 region is CASSPPDRVANYGYTF. The CDR3 nucleotides are TGTGCCAGCAGTCCCCCCGACAGGGTAGCTAACTATGGCTACACCTTC.

This chain uses TRBV10-3 with TRBJ2-7; 7 bases map to TRBD1. The CDR3 sequence is 15 residues long. V lost 3 bases and J lost 2; bases outside the gene matches: 7. In germline, CDR1 is ENHRY, CDR2 SYGVKD. The CDR3 region has the DNA TGTGCCATCAGTGAACGAGGACAGGCAACCTACGAGCAGTACTTC. It specifies CAISERGQATYEQYF.

This clone was found a few times. This CDR3 is CASSPSWGDEQYF. CDR3 nucleotides: TGTGCCAGCAGCCCAAGTTGGGGAGACGAGCAGTACTTC. The chain joins TRBV14 to TRBJ2-7; possibly TRBD2 for D (5 bases). Germline assignment: CDR1 SGHDN and CDR2 FVKESK. The CDR3 totals 13 residues. Trimming removed 4 bases from V and 5 bases from J, with 12 bases in between.

The CDR3 DNA follows: TGCGCCAGCACTGCAGTCCCTAGCACAGATACGCAGTATTTT. This translates into CASTAVPSTDTQYF. The chain is built from TRBV5-1 and TRBJ2-3, with no clear D. Germline CDR1 and CDR2: SGHRS and YFSETQ. The CDR3 consists of 14 residues. The V end was cut by 6 bases, the J end by 0 bases, with 11 bases between.

This clone has more than one count but fewer than ten. V and J are TRBV6-5 and TRBJ2-7; the D gene is possibly TRBD1 (5 bases). The ends were cut back, 6 bases at V and 2 bases at J, with 8 bases in the middle. CDR3 length: 12 amino acids. Germline lookup yields CDR1 MNHEY and CDR2 SVGAGI. The CDR3: CASSKGPYEQYF. The CDR3 coding sequence is TGTGCCAGCAGCAAGGGGCCCTACGAGCAGTACTTC.

The sample holds a few counts of this clone. The chain employs TRBV15 and TRBJ2-3; 8 bases map to TRBD1. Germline V CDR1 and CDR2: LNHNV, YYDKDF (reference sequence). The CDR3 is 14 amino acids. Losses at the gene ends were 4 bases for V and 0 bases for J; bases not matched to a gene: 0. This CDR3 is CATSTGGSTDTQYF. The CDR3 DNA reads TGTGCCACCAGCACAGGGGGCAGCACAGATACGCAGTATTTT.

This rearrangement joins TRBV19 to TRBJ2-1; 9 bases fit TRBD2. Losses at the gene ends were 0 bases for V and 6 bases for J; bases not matched to a gene: 6. The CDR3 totals 16 residues. The germline CDR1 and CDR2 sequences are LNHDA and SQIVND (reference sequence). CDR3 coding DNA: TGTGCCAGTAGTATAGATGGACTAGCGCGTCGCAATGAGCAGTTCTTC. It codes for CASSIDGLARRNEQFF.

This clone was counted between two and nine times. The chain has TRBV7-9 and TRBJ2-6, with D unclear. Germline V gene lookup returns CDR1 SEHNR and CDR2 FQNEAQ (reference sequence). Trimming took off 8 bases at V and 0 bases at J, with 17 bases between the two ends. This CDR3 comprises 17 residues. CDR3 DNA sequence: TGTGCCAGCCCCCCCTTAGGCAGACACTCTGGGGCCAACGTCCTGACTTTC. Amino acids: CASPPLGRHSGANVLTF.

The rearrangement links TRBV14 to TRBJ2-1; 10 bases map to TRBD1. From germline, CDR1 is SGHDN and CDR2 FVKESK. The CDR3 contains 20 residues. Unmatched junction bases numbered 15, after V lost 4 bases and J lost 0 bases. The CDR3 sequence: CASSPSVWDRGTSSYNEQFF. The CDR3 DNA is TGTGCCAGCAGCCCGAGCGTGTGGGACAGGGGCACGAGCTCCTACAATGAGCAGTTCTTC.

This clone was detected only a few times. The chain is built from TRBV15 and TRBJ2-2, with 7 nucleotides matching TRBD2. CDR1 and CDR2 (germline): LNHNV, YYDKDF (reference sequence). The CDR3 loop spans 17 amino acids. Unmatched junction bases numbered 8, after V lost 4 bases and J lost 0 bases. CDR3 protein: CATSIGAGLANTGELFF. In DNA, the CDR3 is TGTGCCACCAGCATAGGAGCGGGACTCGCGAACACCGGGGAGCTGTTTTTT. Looking up the rest from reference TRBV15 and TRBJ2-2 gives the full variable domain: DAMVIQNPRYQVTQFGKPVTLSCSQTLNHNVMYWYQQKSSQAPKLLFHYYDKDFNNEADTPDNFQSRRPNTSFCFLDIRSPGLGDTAMYLCATSIGAGLANTGELFFGEGSRLTVL.

The chain couples TRBV9 to TRBJ2-2; 9 nucleotides agree with TRBD1. This CDR3 spans 16 amino acids. Germline V CDR1 and CDR2: SGDLS, YYNGEE. With V trimmed by 4 bases and J by 0 bases, 4 bases remained unmatched. CDR3 bases: TGTGCCAGCAGCATACAGGGGGCCGCGAACACCGGGGAGCTGTTTTTT. This translates into CASSIQGAANTGELFF.

This clone was counted only a few times. CDR3 DNA sequence: TGTGCCAGCAGTCTACAGGGTTATGACACCGGGGAGCTGTTTTTT. It encodes CASSLQGYDTGELFF. V gene TRBV5-4 combines with J gene TRBJ2-2; D may be TRBD1 (6 bases). From germline, CDR1 is SGHNT and CDR2 YYREEE (reference sequence). Trimming removed 5 bases from V and 3 bases from J, with 14 bases in between. The CDR3 is made up of 15 amino acids.

This clone was detected ten times or more. This sequence joins TRBV28 and TRBJ1-5, with D unresolved. The germline V and J ends were trimmed by 3 bases and 4 bases, with 7 bases remaining between them. CDR3 size: 13 residues. The germline gives CDR1 MDHEN, CDR2 SYDVKM. Here the CDR3 reads CASSFERNQPQHF. As DNA, the CDR3 is TGTGCCAGCAGTTTCGAACGGAATCAGCCCCAGCATTTT.

DNA for the CDR3: TGCGCCAGCAGCGGGAGGCCAGAGTACAATGAGCAGTTCTTC. Its protein is CASSGRPEYNEQFF. The J gene is TRBJ2-1, the V gene TRBV5-1; D is possibly TRBD2 (6 bases). Trimming took 4 bases from V and 4 from J, leaving 12 bases between them. Germline V gene sequence: CDR1 SGHRS, CDR2 YFSETQ. The CDR3 consists of 14 residues.

The gene calls are TRBV2 and TRBJ1-4; 8 nucleotides align to TRBD1. The ends lost 3 bases at V and 5 bases at J; junction bases unmatched: 11. There are 17 residues in the CDR3. From germline, CDR1 is SNHLY and CDR2 FYNNEI. The CDR3: CASSEGDTGGRNEKLFF. The CDR3 DNA sequence: TGTGCCAGCAGTGAGGGGGACACAGGGGGGAGGAATGAAAAACTGTTTTTT.